The T cell receptor (beta chain) under discussion was sequenced for a study of PD-1 blockade in mismatch repair-deficient tumors. Findings of the study overall: After pembrolizumab, tumor-resident clones rose rapidly, then generally contracted before radiologic responses.

Sequencing was performed with immunoSEQ multiplex PCR; in TCRdb, only in-frame clones are kept and a portion is missing. Here the sample spans under 40,000 clones, 75% to 90% being singletons. As concerns this clone: As yet, its antigen is unknown.

This CDR3 has 11 amino acids. Trimming pared 3 bases from V and 7 bases from J, leaving 7 bases between. Germline V gene sequence: CDR1 SEHNR, CDR2 FQNEAQ (reference sequence). The chain joins TRBV7-9 to TRBJ2-7, with D possibly TRBD2 on 5 matching bases. The TCR comes from an adult with mismatch repair-deficient cancer. This specimen was PBMCs, taken 38 to 40 weeks after starting pembrolizumab. The CDR3 spells CASSFSGEQYF. The CDR3 region has the DNA TGTGCCAGCAGCTTCTCGGGGGAGCAGTACTTC.